Listed below are T cell receptor beta chains from one sample, sequenced in a study of T cell responses to AZD1222 COVID-19 vaccine. Sequencing used immunoSEQ multiplex PCR; TCRdb keeps in-frame clones, though not all of them. The repertoire holds some 200,000 clones, approximately 94% seen once, with 1.7% in the top ten. The sequencing used peripheral blood, collected 28 days after the second dose of the MenACWY control vaccine. The receptors stem from an adult who received the MenACWY meningococcal vaccine as a control. The CDR3 runs from the conserved cysteine through the conserved F or W. The D gene is left open where the match is weak. Clone size appears in some rows only: once, few, many, or a class for an expanded clone.

-,TRBJ2-7,TRBV28,-,CASSYPTGITKGQYF,TGTGCCAGCAGTTACCCCACAGGGATAACCAAAGGGCAGTACTTC
once,TRBJ1-1,TRBV30,-,CAWSVGGSAFF,TGTGCCTGGAGTGTGGGGGGATCAGCTTTCTTT
-,TRBJ1-1,TRBV18,-,CASSSVVKDTEAFF,TGTGCCAGCTCCTCGGTGGTCAAGGACACTGAAGCTTTCTTT
-,TRBJ2-5,TRBV19,-,CASSAPGVGVGETQYF,TGTGCCAGTAGTGCCCCCGGGGTCGGCGTGGGGGAGACCCAGTACTTC
-,TRBJ1-6,TRBV7-9,TRBD1,CASSFPATQGASYNSPLHF,TGTGCCAGCAGCTTCCCCGCCACACAGGGGGCATCCTATAATTCACCCCTCCACTTT
-,TRBJ1-4,TRBV6-1,TRBD1,CASSERRTGETEKLFF,TGTGCCAGCAGTGAACGGAGGACAGGGGAGACTGAAAAACTGTTTTTT
-,TRBJ2-1,TRBV19,TRBD1,CASSIDRGLYNEQFF,TGTGCCAGTAGTATAGACAGGGGGTTATACAATGAGCAGTTCTTC
-,TRBJ2-1,TRBV5-4,-,CASRPWGGGYNEQFF,TGTGCCAGCAGACCCTGGGGAGGGGGGTACAATGAGCAGTTCTTC
-,TRBJ2-5,TRBV28,TRBD2,CASSTDQTSVKETQYF,TGTGCCAGCAGTACCGACCAGACTAGCGTTAAAGAGACCCAGTACTTC
-,TRBJ2-7,TRBV11-2,-,CASSLVGGLGGYEQYF,TGTGCCAGCAGCTTAGTTGGGGGGTTGGGAGGTTACGAGCAGTACTTC
-,TRBJ1-1,TRBV7-9,TRBD1,CASSLGQLNTEAFF,TGTGCCAGCAGCTTGGGACAGCTGAACACTGAAGCTTTCTTT
-,TRBJ2-1,TRBV2,TRBD2,CASSDWASGGEPRSYNEQFF,TGTGCCAGCAGTGATTGGGCTAGCGGGGGGGAGCCCCGATCCTACAATGAGCAGTTCTTC
-,TRBJ2-1,TRBV27,TRBD2,CASSFSGGANNEQFF,TGTGCCAGCAGTTTTAGCGGGGGGGCAAACAATGAGCAGTTCTTC
-,TRBJ2-1,TRBV5-1,TRBD1,CASSLFGGRGNNEQFF,TGCGCCAGCAGCTTGTTTGGTGGCAGGGGGAACAATGAGCAGTTCTTC
-,TRBJ1-1,TRBV5-5,TRBD1,CASSFDRVISEAFF,TGTGCCAGCAGCTTCGACAGGGTAATATCGGAAGCTTTCTTT
-,TRBJ2-3,TRBV4-1,TRBD2,CASSQDPRELVYTQYF,TGCGCCAGCAGCCAAGACCCGCGGGAGCTCGTGTATACGCAGTATTTT
-,TRBJ1-2,TRBV25-1,TRBD1,CASSELGQGAYGYTF,TGTGCCAGCAGTGAATTGGGACAGGGGGCTTATGGCTACACCTTC
-,TRBJ2-3,TRBV6-5,-,CASSYATSSSTDTQYF,TGTGCCAGCAGTTACGCTACTAGCTCTAGCACAGATACGCAGTATTTT
-,TRBJ1-2,TRBV7-2,TRBD1,CASSLDLRQGPDGYTF,TGTGCCAGCAGCTTAGATCTACGACAGGGCCCGGATGGCTACACCTTC
-,TRBJ1-3,TRBV7-7,-,CASSLGTGNTIYF,TGTGCCAGCAGCTTAGGGACTGGAAACACCATATATTTT
-,TRBJ1-4,TRBV19,-,CATAQGGYEKLFF,TGTGCCACCGCACAGGGAGGGTATGAAAAACTGTTTTTT
-,TRBJ2-1,TRBV5-1,TRBD1,CASSDRQGRINEQFF,TGCGCCAGCAGCGATCGACAGGGAAGAATCAATGAGCAGTTCTTC
-,TRBJ1-3,TRBV28,-,CASSIDRRRVTIYF,TGTGCCAGCAGTATCGACAGGCGCCGGGTCACCATATATTTT
-,TRBJ2-2,TRBV4-3,-,CASSPPGALRELFF,TGCGCCAGCAGCCCCCCGGGAGCCCTCAGGGAGCTGTTTTTT
-,TRBJ2-1,TRBV7-3,-,CASSTIRGNQFF,TGTGCCAGCAGCACGATAAGAGGGAACCAGTTCTTC
-,TRBJ1-6,TRBV28,-,CASTIAQGKSPLHF,TGTGCCAGCACCATTGCGCAGGGGAAATCACCCCTCCACTTT
-,TRBJ1-6,TRBV19,TRBD1,CASSRDNQGARWSPLHF,TGTGCCAGTAGTCGTGATAACCAGGGGGCTAGATGGTCACCCCTCCACTTT
-,TRBJ1-1,TRBV5-4,-,CAHGESALTEAFF,TGTGCCCATGGGGAGTCAGCTCTCACTGAAGCTTTCTTT
-,TRBJ2-3,TRBV19,TRBD1,CASSIVRTGRSTDTQYF,TGTGCCAGTAGTATCGTTCGGACAGGACGTAGCACAGATACGCAGTATTTT
-,TRBJ2-3,TRBV5-5,-,CASSSYMDTQYF,TGTGCCAGCAGCTCCTACATGGATACGCAGTATTTT
-,TRBJ1-3,TRBV4-3,-,CASSQDTRASGNTIYF,TGCGCCAGCAGCCAAGATACCAGGGCCTCTGGAAACACCATATATTTT
-,TRBJ2-7,TRBV5-6,-,CASSTSHRWEQYF,TGTGCCAGCAGCACGTCCCACCGGTGGGAGCAGTACTTC
-,TRBJ1-3,TRBV30,-,CAWSVGVGAPSGNTIYF,TGTGCCTGGAGTGTAGGGGTCGGGGCACCCTCTGGAAACACCATATATTTT
-,TRBJ2-7,TRBV5-1,TRBD2,CASSRTRGTSGNSYEQYF,TGCGCCAGCAGCAGGACCAGAGGGACTAGCGGGAACTCCTACGAGCAGTACTTC
-,TRBJ2-7,TRBV19,-,CASSIQGSEQYF,TGTGCCAGTAGTATCCAGGGCAGCGAGCAGTACTTC
-,TRBJ2-7,TRBV27,TRBD2,CASSSAGGGTYEQYF,TGTGCCAGCAGTTCCGCGGGGGGCGGGACCTACGAGCAGTACTTC
-,TRBJ1-1,TRBV7-6,TRBD1,CASSSTGGLNTEAFF,TGTGCCAGCAGCTCAACAGGGGGGCTGAACACTGAAGCTTTCTTT
-,TRBJ1-2,TRBV19,-,CASHSNGYTF,TGTGCCAGTCACAGTAATGGCTACACCTTC
-,TRBJ1-2,TRBV28,-,CASSLVAGTDGYTF,TGTGCCAGCAGTTTAGTAGCAGGGACGGATGGCTACACCTTC
-,TRBJ2-3,TRBV24-1,-,CATSGPSVGTDTQYF,TGTGCCACCAGTGGACCCTCCGTCGGCACAGATACGCAGTATTTT
few,TRBJ2-1,TRBV28,TRBD1,CASSLFVGTGTAYNEQFF,TGTGCCAGCAGTTTATTCGTGGGGACCGGGACAGCATACAATGAGCAGTTCTTC
-,TRBJ2-5,TRBV6-5,-,CASHPGGGIETQYF,TGTGCCAGCCACCCTGGGGGGGGCATAGAGACCCAGTACTTC
-,TRBJ1-2,TRBV28,TRBD1,CASSLLLQGAGYTF,TGTGCCAGCAGTTTATTGTTACAGGGGGCGGGCTACACCTTC
-,TRBJ2-7,TRBV19,TRBD1,CASSALGTGTLEQYF,TGTGCCAGTAGCGCCTTAGGGACAGGGACTCTCGAGCAGTACTTC
-,TRBJ2-5,TRBV10-3,TRBD2,CAISEPGGNQETQYF,TGTGCCATCAGTGAGCCGGGGGGGAACCAAGAGACCCAGTACTTC
-,TRBJ1-2,TRBV9,TRBD1,CASSGTGDYYGYTF,TGTGCCAGCAGCGGCACAGGGGACTACTATGGCTACACCTTC
-,TRBJ1-5,TRBV28,-,CASSFPGSNQPQHF,TGTGCCAGCAGTTTCCCAGGCAGCAATCAGCCCCAGCATTTT
-,TRBJ2-1,TRBV28,-,CASSVASPGEQFF,TGTGCCAGCAGTGTCGCGAGCCCTGGTGAGCAGTTCTTC
-,TRBJ1-2,TRBV3-1/TRBV3-2,-,CASSQAGSGGYTF,TGTGCCAGCAGCCAAGCAGGTAGTGGGGGCTACACCTTC